The 8 T cell receptor beta chains below all came from one sample that was sequenced in a study of shared clonotypes between healthy human individuals. Profiling relied on immunoSEQ multiplex PCR, and the TCRdb table lists in-frame clones only, not all of them. The sample lists some 2.1 million clones, approximately 95% occurring once. The specimen sequenced was naive CD4+ T cells sorted from blood. The subset is: CD45RA+ positively selected. Receptors originate from a man between 18 and 29 years old in good health.

The rearrangement links TRBV4-2 to TRBJ2-7, with a tentative D call TRBD1 (6 bases). The V gene's germline CDR1 is LGHNA and CDR2 YNFKEQ. The CDR3 has 18 residues. V was trimmed by 0 bases and J by 1 base, leaving 19 bases between them. The CDR3 DNA sequence: TGTGCCAGCAGCCAAGATCCCAAGGGCACAGGGTATTCCTACGAGCAGTACTTC. Protein product: CASSQDPKGTGYSYEQYF.

Comment on this clone: This sample includes further DNA sequences coding for the same CDR3. The chain links TRBV18 to TRBJ2-7; no reliable D call. The CDR3 loop spans 12 amino acids. Trimming left V 3 bases short and J 4 bases short, with 7 bases between. CDR1 and CDR2 (germline): KGHSH, LQKENI. The DNA of the CDR3 is TGTGCCAGCTCACCCCAGAGTTACGAGCAGTACTTC. It specifies CASSPQSYEQYF.

To note about this clone: This sample also contains other DNA sequences that code for the same CDR3. The chain employs TRBV30 and TRBJ1-5; D might be TRBD1 (6 bases). Per the germline V gene, CDR1 is GTSNPN and CDR2 is SVGIG (reference sequence). V dropped 2 bases and J dropped 4 bases, with 9 bases sitting between them. CDR3 length: 13 residues. The CDR3 DNA sequence: TGTGCCTGGAGTCCACAGGGTAATCAGCCCCAGCATTTT. This sequence encodes CAWSPQGNQPQHF.

The chain employs TRBV6-1 and TRBJ1-3; D is ambiguous. Germline V lookup: CDR1 MNHNS, CDR2 SASEGT. The CDR3 covers 10 residues. Between the trimmed V and J ends, which lost 10 bases and 3 bases, there was a span of 4 bases. CDR3 in amino acids: CATYGNTIYF. The CDR3 region has the DNA TGTGCCACCTATGGAAACACCATATATTTT.

This chain connects TRBV19 to TRBJ1-3; D is unclear. The CDR3 consists of 16 residues. CDR1 and CDR2 from the germline V gene are LNHDA and SQIVND (reference sequence). The V end was cut by 0 bases, the J end by 0 bases, with 9 bases between. CDR3 sequence: CASSIDPTVSGNTIYF. Here the CDR3 DNA reads TGTGCCAGTAGTATAGATCCCACGGTCTCTGGAAACACCATATATTTT.

The chain uses TRBV4-1 and TRBJ2-3, with 8 bases aligning to TRBD2. Germline V CDR1 and CDR2: MGHRA, YSYEKL. This CDR3 spans 15 amino acids. V lost 5 bases and J lost 0; bases outside the gene matches: 4. CDR3 residues: CASSTAGASTDTQYF. The CDR3 DNA reads as TGCGCCAGCAGCACAGCGGGGGCTAGCACAGATACGCAGTATTTT.

The chain joins TRBV5-5 to TRBJ2-5; D gene ambiguous. The CDR3 contains 14 residues. Germline assignment: CDR1 SGHKS and CDR2 YYEKEE (reference sequence). The germline V and J ends were trimmed by 2 bases and 5 bases, with 13 bases remaining between them. The CDR3: CASSFSGGPETQYF. CDR3 coding DNA: TGTGCCAGCAGCTTTTCGGGCGGTCCGGAGACCCAGTACTTC.

Worth noting for this clone: This CDR3 is also generated by other DNA sequences in the sample. The V gene is TRBV4-1, the J gene TRBJ2-5; no reliable D call. CDR1 is MGHRA and CDR2 is YSYEKL in the germline V gene. The ends were cut back, 0 bases at V and 5 bases at J, with 4 bases in the middle. The CDR3 is 12 residues long. Here the CDR3 DNA reads TGCGCCAGCAGCCAAGACAGGGAGACCCAGTACTTC. Translation gives CASSQDRETQYF.